This entry lists 27 T cell receptor beta chains sequenced from one sample in a study of cytomegalovirus exposure and HLA in healthy donors. Profiled with immunoSEQ multiplex PCR; TCRdb holds only in-frame clones, not every one. The sample lists some 190,000 clones; roughly 86% were seen once. Sequencing was done on a sample of PBMCs. Receptors were obtained from a man under 40 in good health and CMV-seropositive.

V gene TRBV5-4 combines with J gene TRBJ2-7; D gene unclear. This CDR3 comprises 12 residues. Looked up from germline, CDR1 is SGHNT and CDR2 is YYREEE (reference sequence). Trimming left V 2 bases short and J 6 bases short, with 9 bases between. The DNA of the CDR3 is TGTGCCAGCAGCTTTGCTGAAGGCGAGCAGTACTTC. It specifies CASSFAEGEQYF.

V usage is TRBV6-5 and J usage is TRBJ1-1; possible D gene TRBD1, 5 bases. This CDR3 contains 14 residues. Germline V CDR1 and CDR2: MNHEY, SVGAGI. The V end was cut by 2 bases, the J end by 0 bases, with 7 bases between. The CDR3 DNA reads as TGTGCCAGCAGTTACGAGGGGATGAACACTGAAGCTTTCTTT. Its protein is CASSYEGMNTEAFF.

The rearrangement joins TRBV9 to TRBJ2-2; 10 bases line up with TRBD1. Germline V CDR1 and CDR2: SGDLS, YYNGEE. V was pared by 3 bases and J by 7 bases, with 3 bases of the junction left unmatched. This CDR3 comprises 14 residues. CDR3 nucleotide sequence: TGTGCCAGCAGCGGACAGGGGGCAATCGGGGAGCTGTTTTTT. The encoded protein is CASSGQGAIGELFF.

The chain has TRBV5-1 and TRBJ1-6; unclear D gene. The ends were cut back, 4 bases at V and 4 bases at J, with 21 bases in the middle. CDR1 and CDR2 (germline): SGHRS, YFSETQ. This CDR3 has 18 amino acids. The CDR3 bases are TGCGCCAGCAGCCTCCGTCGCCCCTCGGACGGGTATAATTCACCCCTCCACTTT. Translated: CASSLRRPSDGYNSPLHF.

The chain uses TRBV6-1 and TRBJ1-4, with D possibly matching TRBD1 (5 bases). Germline lookup yields CDR1 MNHNS and CDR2 SASEGT. Trimming cost V 3 bases and J 10 bases, with 12 bases left between them. CDR3 length equals 13 residues. CDR3 nucleotide sequence: TGTGCCAGCAGTGAGGGGGTGGTGGGAAAACTGTTTTTT. Translating it yields CASSEGVVGKLFF.

A single count supports this clone. The CDR3 DNA is TGTGCCAGCAGCGTAGCTGGGCTGAACACTGAAGCTTTCTTT. Amino acids: CASSVAGLNTEAFF. The genes are TRBV9 and TRBJ1-1; D remains ambiguous. The CDR3 runs 14 residues. Trimming pared 0 bases from V and 0 bases from J, leaving 6 bases between. CDR1 is SGDLS, CDR2 YYNGEE, per germline.

This clone came up a few times. V is TRBV6-5 and J is TRBJ1-6; D gene unclear. This CDR3 has 16 amino acids. Germline CDR1 reads MNHEY; CDR2 reads SVGAGI. The V end lost 2 bases, the J end lost 5 bases, and 13 bases lay between the germline ends. CDR3 region: CASSYRQAADNSPLHF. As DNA, the CDR3 is TGTGCCAGCAGTTACCGGCAGGCCGCGGATAATTCACCCCTCCACTTT.

The chain has TRBV2 and TRBJ2-7, with D unclear. Germline CDR1 is SNHLY and CDR2 is FYNNEI. Trimming left V 6 bases short and J 4 bases short, with 10 bases between. The CDR3 is 12 residues long. This CDR3 is CASSPSKYEQYF. The DNA of the CDR3 is TGTGCCAGCAGCCCAAGTAAATACGAGCAGTACTTC.

V is TRBV7-9 and J is TRBJ1-4; D possibly corresponds to TRBD1 (5 bases). The germline V gene has CDR1 SEHNR and CDR2 FQNEAQ (reference sequence). Trimming pared 4 bases from V and 6 bases from J, leaving 15 bases between. This CDR3 is 15 amino acids long. CDR3 in amino acids: CASSSYRTRDEKLFF. The CDR3, as DNA: TGTGCCAGCAGCTCTTACAGGACGCGGGATGAAAAACTGTTTTTT.

The genes are TRBV4-1 and TRBJ1-6; D is uncertain. There are 16 residues in the CDR3. The V end was cut by 0 bases, the J end by 7 bases, with 13 bases between. Germline loops: CDR1 MGHRA, CDR2 YSYEKL. In nucleotides, the CDR3 is TGCGCCAGCAGCCAAGATCACCCTTCGGGGAATTCACCCCTCCACTTT. Residues: CASSQDHPSGNSPLHF.

V is TRBV5-1 and J is TRBJ2-1, with 11 bases lining up with TRBD2. The CDR3 has 16 amino acids. The V segment lost 4 bases and the J segment 7 bases; nucleotides outside the gene matches: 10. CDR1 SGHRS and CDR2 YFSETQ come from the germline V gene. The CDR3 reads CASSPTSGVTGNEQFF. CDR3 bases: TGCGCCAGCAGCCCGACTAGCGGGGTCACGGGGAATGAGCAGTTCTTC.

This chain connects TRBV7-9 to TRBJ1-2, with D unresolved. The CDR3 totals 11 residues. The ends were cut back, 5 bases at V and 5 bases at J, with 6 bases in the middle. Germline CDR1 reads SEHNR; CDR2 reads FQNEAQ (reference sequence). The CDR3 DNA follows: TGTGCCAGCAGCGTCCTTTATGGCTACACCTTC. Its translation is CASSVLYGYTF. Looking up the rest from reference TRBV7-9 and TRBJ1-2 gives the full variable domain: DTGVSQNPRHKITKRGQNVTFRCDPISEHNRLYWYRQTLGQGPEFLTYFQNEAQLEKSRLLSDRFSAERPKGSFSTLEIQRTEQGDSAMYLCASSVLYGYTFGSGTRLTVV.

The chain combines TRBV6-5 with TRBJ2-7; D remains unclear. Germline V lookup: CDR1 MNHEY, CDR2 SVGAGI. This CDR3 comprises 13 residues. V was cut by 5 bases and J by 3 bases, with 11 bases left in between. The CDR3 loop reads CASSTTPDYEQYF. The CDR3, as DNA: TGTGCCAGCAGTACGACACCTGACTACGAGCAGTACTTC.

With respect to this clone: This same CDR3 is encoded by further DNA sequences in the sample. The chain joins TRBV27 to TRBJ2-7; 10 bases match TRBD2. The CDR3 covers 14 residues. With V trimmed by 4 bases and J by 4 bases, 4 bases remained unmatched. The germline V gene has CDR1 MNHEY and CDR2 SMNVEV (reference sequence). For the CDR3, the DNA is TGTGCCAGCAGTTCCCAGCGGGAGGGTTACGAGCAGTACTTC. Its translation is CASSSQREGYEQYF.

This rearrangement joins TRBV15 to TRBJ2-7; possibly TRBD2 for D (5 bases). The CDR3 is 17 residues long. The germline gives CDR1 LNHNV, CDR2 YYDKDF (reference sequence). V was pared by 1 base and J by 5 bases, with 21 bases between. The CDR3, as DNA: TGTGCCACCAGCAGAGGAAGCCCTGCCGGGTTCGGGAACGAGCAGTACTTC. Its translation: CATSRGSPAGFGNEQYF.

This sequence joins TRBV2 and TRBJ1-2; D is perhaps TRBD1 (6 bases). V lost 7 bases to trimming and J lost 6 bases, with 12 bases between them. CDR3 size: 12 residues. Germline CDR1 and CDR2: SNHLY and FYNNEI. The CDR3 reads CASTMGGHGYTF. The CDR3 region has the DNA TGTGCCAGCACCATGGGGGGGCATGGCTACACCTTC.

This rearrangement joins TRBV7-2 to TRBJ1-6, with D perhaps TRBD1 (5 bases). The length of the CDR3 is 15 residues. Trimming removed 5 bases from V and 4 bases from J, with 12 bases in between. Germline V gives CDR1 SGHTA, CDR2 FQGNSA. CDR3 nucleotide sequence: TGTGCCAGCAGCCCGGGACCGGTTTATAATTCACCCCTCCACTTT. It codes for CASSPGPVYNSPLHF. Full variable domain (rest looked up from reference TRBV7-2 and TRBJ1-6): GAGVSQSPSNKVTEKGKDVELRCDPISGHTALYWYRQSLGQGLEFLIYFQGNSAPDKSGLPSDRFSAERTGGSVSTLTIQRTQQEDSAVYLCASSPGPVYNSPLHFGNGTRLTVT.

This clone occurred a few times. The same CDR3 can be traced to other DNA sequences in this sample. This chain connects TRBV29-1 to TRBJ2-7, with 7 nucleotides matching TRBD1. V shed 3 bases and J 1 base; nucleotides not matched to a gene: 6. CDR3 size: 14 residues. Germline V gene data show CDR1 as SQVTM and CDR2 as ANQGSEA. The CDR3 reads CSVEVTGNSYEQYF. CDR3 nucleotide sequence: TGCAGCGTTGAGGTGACAGGGAATTCCTACGAGCAGTACTTC.

The chain has TRBV4-3 and TRBJ2-7; TRBD1 matches at 7 bases. V lost 0 bases to trimming and J lost 0 bases; unmatched junction nucleotides: 2. Germline V lookup: CDR1 LGHNA, CDR2 YSLEER. The CDR3 extends over 15 amino acids. CDR3 in amino acids: CASSQDRDSSYEQYF. The CDR3, as DNA: TGCGCCAGCAGCCAAGATCGGGACAGCTCCTACGAGCAGTACTTC.

This clone has only a few counts. The genes are TRBV2 and TRBJ1-2; no clear D gene. V lost 7 bases and J 4 bases, leaving 10 bases between the germline ends. CDR1 SNHLY and CDR2 FYNNEI come from the germline V gene. The CDR3 contains 12 residues. The DNA for the CDR3 is TGTGCCAGCACAGATACGGGCTATGGCTACACCTTC. Amino acid sequence: CASTDTGYGYTF.

The V and J genes are TRBV11-2 and TRBJ2-7; 8 nucleotides match TRBD1. Germline CDR1 reads SGHAT; CDR2 reads FQNNGV. After removal of 2 bases from V and 3 bases from J, the junction contained 3 bases not matched to a gene. The CDR3 totals 14 residues. CDR3 bases: TGTGCCAGCAGCTTAACCACAGGGGGCTACGAGCAGTACTTC. It encodes CASSLTTGGYEQYF.

The chain carries TRBV28 and TRBJ2-5; the match to TRBD1 covers 7 bases. V gave up 6 bases and J gave up 3 bases; unmatched junction bases: 10. The CDR3 has 15 amino acids. Germline CDR1 and CDR2: MDHEN and SYDVKM. CDR3 sequence (DNA): TGTGCCAGCAGAAACATCGACAGGGCAGAAGAGACCCAGTACTTC. Translation gives CASRNIDRAEETQYF.

V and J are TRBV7-9 and TRBJ1-1, with D maybe TRBD1 (5 bases). The germline V and J ends were trimmed by 4 bases and 4 bases, with 7 bases remaining between them. The CDR3 is 12 amino acids. Germline lookup yields CDR1 SEHNR and CDR2 FQNEAQ (reference sequence). CDR3 protein: CASSSGGTEAFF. DNA of the CDR3: TGTGCCAGCAGCTCCGGGGGCACTGAAGCTTTCTTT.

The chain couples TRBV2 to TRBJ2-7; no clear D. This CDR3 has 10 amino acids. Germline CDR1 is SNHLY and CDR2 is FYNNEI. Trimming stripped 11 bases from V and 9 bases from J, with 14 bases between. The CDR3 sequence is CASHGLGQYF. As DNA, the CDR3 is TGTGCCTCCCACGGGCTCGGGCAGTACTTC.

The chain joins TRBV6-5 to TRBJ2-7; 8 nucleotides align to TRBD1. V dropped 6 bases and J dropped 3; count of bases not matched to a gene: 7. The CDR3 length is 14 residues. CDR1 is MNHEY, CDR2 SVGAGI, per germline. The CDR3 sequence: CASRTTGEIYEQYF. CDR3 DNA: TGTGCCAGCAGAACGACAGGGGAAATCTACGAGCAGTACTTC.

This clone appeared a single time. The chain links TRBV6-1 to TRBJ2-1; TRBD1 aligns across 9 bases. The CDR3 spans 14 residues. Germline assignment: CDR1 MNHNS and CDR2 SASEGT. After removal of 5 bases from V and 7 bases from J, the junction contained 6 bases not matched to a gene. The CDR3, as DNA: TGTGCCAGCAGTCTCCGGGACAGGGTAAATGAGCAGTTCTTC. Its protein product is CASSLRDRVNEQFF.

This chain links TRBV27 with TRBJ2-1; D gene uncertain. Germline-derived CDR1 and CDR2 are MNHEY and SMNVEV (reference sequence). V lost 1 base, J lost 7 bases, and 8 bases lay in between. The CDR3 is 13 amino acids. The CDR3 is CASSLLGLNEQFF. Here the CDR3 DNA reads TGTGCCAGCAGTTTATTGGGTTTGAATGAGCAGTTCTTC.